What follows are 16 T cell receptor beta chains derived from one specimen sequenced in a study of PD-L1 blockade in urothelial cancer. The protocol was immunoSEQ multiplex PCR, while the TCRdb copy is restricted to in-frame clones and leaves out a portion. The sample comprises 40,000 to 55,000 clones, 84% of which are singletons, and 5.5% to 7% rests with the top ten. Specimen: PBMCs, collected around atezolizumab (anti-PD-L1) treatment. These TCRs come from a man aged 35 to 55 with urothelial cancer.

CDR3 bases: TGCAGCGTTACAGGGTCCACAACTAATGAAAAACTGTTTTTT. Its translation is CSVTGSTTNEKLFF. The chain links TRBV29-1 to TRBJ1-4; D possibly corresponds to TRBD1 (6 bases). This CDR3 is built from 14 residues. The ends were cut back, 5 bases at V and 0 bases at J, with 10 bases in the middle. Germline loops: CDR1 SQVTM, CDR2 ANQGSEA.

This clone was seen just once. The chain combines TRBV28 with TRBJ2-5, with 12 positions matching TRBD2. The CDR3 runs 16 residues. V dropped 6 bases and J dropped 4; count of bases not matched to a gene: 9. Germline V gene sequence: CDR1 MDHEN, CDR2 SYDVKM. DNA of the CDR3: TGTGCCAGCAGCTCCCTAGCGGGAGGGCTGGCAGAGACCCAGTACTTC. Its protein is CASSSLAGGLAETQYF. Filled out from reference TRBV28 and TRBJ2-5, the complete variable domain reads DVKVTQSSRYLVKRTGEKVFLECVQDMDHENMFWYRQDPGLGLRLIYFSYDVKMKEKGDIPEGYSVSREKKERFSLILESASTNQTSMYLCASSSLAGGLAETQYFGPGTRLLVL.

In this sample, this clone turned up once. The genes are TRBV7-9 and TRBJ1-1, with TRBD1 identical over 7 bases. The ends lost 5 bases at V and 4 bases at J; junction bases unmatched: 4. From germline, CDR1 is SEHNR and CDR2 FQNEAQ (reference sequence). This CDR3 comprises 13 residues. The DNA for the CDR3 is TGTGCCAGCAGCGCCGCAGGGGGCACTGAAGCTTTCTTT. As protein: CASSAAGGTEAFF.

This clone was seen more than once but under ten times. The gene calls are TRBV10-3 and TRBJ2-7, with 7 bases matching TRBD1. CDR3 size: 15 residues. Germline assignment: CDR1 ENHRY and CDR2 SYGVKD. The J segment lost 5 bases and the V segment lost 2 bases, leaving 9 bases of the junction unmatched. CDR3 protein: CAISEQRQGRDEQYF. DNA for the CDR3: TGTGCCATCAGTGAGCAAAGACAGGGCCGGGACGAGCAGTACTTC.

V gene TRBV6-5 combines with J gene TRBJ1-2, with a tentative D call TRBD1 (6 bases). V gave up 6 bases and J gave up 2 bases, with 13 bases separating them. This CDR3 spans 14 amino acids. The germline gives CDR1 MNHEY, CDR2 SVGAGI. This CDR3 reads CASRPGRGNYGYTF. CDR3 nucleotides: TGTGCCAGCAGGCCAGGCAGGGGAAACTATGGCTACACCTTC.

This clone occurred a few times. CDR3 amino acids: CASSYSGQLTDTQYF. Written as DNA, the CDR3 is TGTGCCAGCAGTTACTCCGGACAGCTCACAGATACGCAGTATTTT. This rearrangement joins TRBV6-5 to TRBJ2-3, with a weak D call TRBD1 (6 bases). V lost 0 bases and J lost 2, with 9 bases in between. The germline V gene has CDR1 MNHEY and CDR2 SVGAGI. CDR3 length: 15 amino acids.

This clone was counted once. The chain has TRBV19 and TRBJ2-7, with TRBD2 matching over 8 bases. With V trimmed by 3 bases and J by 0 bases, 4 bases remained unmatched. The CDR3 loop spans 15 amino acids. Germline assignment: CDR1 LNHDA and CDR2 SQIVND (reference sequence). Here the CDR3 reads CASSMPSGSSYEQYF. CDR3 nucleotide sequence: TGTGCCAGTAGTATGCCCAGCGGGAGCTCCTACGAGCAGTACTTC.

V and J are TRBV5-6 and TRBJ2-1, with a weak D call TRBD1 (7 bases). Germline CDR1 and CDR2: SGHDT and YYEEEE. V was trimmed by 4 bases and J by 6 bases, leaving 17 bases between them. The CDR3 has 15 amino acids. CDR3 region: CASSRGTDDSNEQFF. Written as DNA, the CDR3 is TGTGCCAGCAGCCGCGGGACAGACGATTCCAATGAGCAGTTCTTC.

This chain links TRBV5-1 with TRBJ2-2; D ambiguous. The germline gives CDR1 SGHRS, CDR2 YFSETQ. The CDR3 runs 15 residues. Trimming took off 3 bases at V and 3 bases at J, with 12 bases between the two ends. The CDR3 sequence: CASSSEPADTGELFF. The CDR3 nucleotides are TGCGCCAGCAGCTCGGAGCCCGCGGACACCGGGGAGCTGTTTTTT. The full variable domain, with the rest looked up from reference TRBV5-1 and TRBJ2-2, is KAGVTQTPRYLIKTRGQQVTLSCSPISGHRSVSWYQQTPGQGLQFLFEYFSETQRNKGNFPGRFSGRQFSNSRSEMNVSTLELGDSALYLCASSSEPADTGELFFGEGSRLTVL.

This rearrangement joins TRBV6-5 to TRBJ2-1; 9 positions agree with TRBD1. This CDR3 is 15 amino acids long. The germline V gene encodes CDR1 MNHEY and CDR2 SVGAGI. With V trimmed by 8 bases and J by 3 bases, 8 bases remained unmatched. CDR3 loop: CASGPGGQGYNEQFF. The CDR3 region has the DNA TGTGCCAGCGGACCGGGGGGACAGGGCTACAATGAGCAGTTCTTC.

This chain links TRBV7-9 with TRBJ2-3; perhaps TRBD1 as D (5 bases). V shed 2 bases and J shed 3 bases, with 12 bases lying between them. This CDR3 comprises 15 residues. Germline V gene sequence: CDR1 SEHNR, CDR2 FQNEAQ (reference sequence). CDR3 sequence: CASSLPGLGTDTQYF. The CDR3 bases are TGTGCCAGCAGCTTACCAGGGTTGGGGACAGATACGCAGTATTTT.

This chain links TRBV5-8 with TRBJ2-7; 9 positions agree with TRBD1. CDR1 and CDR2 (germline): SGHTS, YDEGEE. The CDR3 sequence is 14 residues long. Trimming removed 4 bases from V and 7 bases from J; junction bases left unmatched: 9. The CDR3 sequence: CASSRDRAAGEQYF. Written as DNA, the CDR3 is TGTGCCAGCAGCCGGGACAGGGCTGCTGGGGAGCAGTACTTC.

This rearrangement joins TRBV9 to TRBJ1-3; D might be TRBD1 (5 bases). V lost 3 bases, J lost 3 bases, and 13 bases lay in between. CDR1 is SGDLS and CDR2 is YYNGEE in the germline V gene. This CDR3 comprises 15 residues. The CDR3 DNA reads TGTGCCAGCAGCGGGGGGGAAAAGGGTGGAAACACCATATATTTT. Encoded protein: CASSGGEKGGNTIYF.

The rearrangement joins TRBV28 to TRBJ1-5, with unresolved D. Trimming cost V 6 bases and J 3 bases, with 18 bases left between them. Germline assignment: CDR1 MDHEN and CDR2 SYDVKM. The CDR3 extends over 16 amino acids. This CDR3 is CASSLTPFGDNQPQHF. CDR3 in DNA: TGTGCCAGCAGCTTAACACCTTTCGGGGACAATCAGCCCCAGCATTTT.

Only one count was recorded for this clone. V gene TRBV9 combines with J gene TRBJ1-3, with TRBD1 matching 9 bases. V dropped 0 bases and J dropped 0; count of bases not matched to a gene: 4. Germline V gene sequence: CDR1 SGDLS, CDR2 YYNGEE. The CDR3 runs to 17 residues. The DNA for the CDR3 is TGTGCCAGCAGCGTAGGCGGGACAGGGTACTCTGGAAACACCATATATTTT. Residues: CASSVGGTGYSGNTIYF. The whole variable domain, remainder taken from reference TRBV9 and TRBJ1-3, is DSGVTQTPKHLITATGQRVTLRCSPRSGDLSVYWYQQSLDQGLQFLIQYYNGEERAKGNILERFSAQQFPDLHSELNLSSLELGDSALYFCASSVGGTGYSGNTIYFGEGSWLTVV.

J is TRBJ1-1 and V is TRBV19, with 10 bases fitting TRBD1. After removal of 3 bases from V and 10 bases from J, the junction contained 5 bases not matched to a gene. CDR1 and CDR2 (germline): LNHDA, SQIVND (reference sequence). The CDR3 has 13 amino acids. CDR3 region: CASSMGTGAAAFF. For the CDR3, the DNA is TGTGCCAGTAGTATGGGGACAGGGGCGGCAGCTTTCTTT.